This T cell receptor (beta chain) is drawn from a study of early stage breast cancer tumors. V was trimmed by 2 bases and J by 4 bases, leaving 10 bases between them. Germline CDR1 is MNHNS and CDR2 is SASEGT. The CDR3 loop spans 14 amino acids. TCRdb keeps only in-frame clones here, not all; method: immunoSEQ multiplex PCR. Of just over 50,000 clones listed, roughly 73% are singletons. The receptor comes from a person aged 35-50 years with breast cancer. Sequenced sample: blood. The gene calls are TRBV6-1 and TRBJ2-3; D is unclear. The CDR3 sequence is CASSELLAADTQYF. Here the CDR3 DNA reads TGTGCCAGCAGTGAATTGTTGGCGGCAGATACGCAGTATTTT.